This TCR beta chain was sequenced for a study of blood T cell repertoires in COVID-19. As for the study in general: Italy, Spain and the United States were the sources of the convalescent and acute COVID-19 samples. Nucleic acid was either cDNA or gDNA, and it came from T cells, B-cell-depleted T cells, or PBMCs.

As processed by the authors: Reference gene primer amplification in the assay estimated nucleated cell counts. The method was immunoSEQ multiplex PCR; TCRdb's version includes in-frame clones alone and lacks a portion of them. Clonal size and the V and J genes are those of that table, whereas D and trimming came from the DNA. The sample lists about 87,000 clones, about 86% occurring once. Sequencing was carried out using peripheral blood. The clonotype was recovered from a woman aged 55 to 70 with acute or convalescent COVID-19.

The CDR3 loop reads CASSTKLYSNQPQHF. In nucleotides, the CDR3 is TGTGCCAGTAGTACTAAATTGTATAGCAATCAGCCCCAGCATTTT. The V call is TRBV19, the J call TRBJ1-5; D unresolved. The CDR3 is 15 amino acids. Germline V gives CDR1 LNHDA, CDR2 SQIVND (reference sequence). V was cut by 4 bases and J by 0 bases, with 10 bases left in between.